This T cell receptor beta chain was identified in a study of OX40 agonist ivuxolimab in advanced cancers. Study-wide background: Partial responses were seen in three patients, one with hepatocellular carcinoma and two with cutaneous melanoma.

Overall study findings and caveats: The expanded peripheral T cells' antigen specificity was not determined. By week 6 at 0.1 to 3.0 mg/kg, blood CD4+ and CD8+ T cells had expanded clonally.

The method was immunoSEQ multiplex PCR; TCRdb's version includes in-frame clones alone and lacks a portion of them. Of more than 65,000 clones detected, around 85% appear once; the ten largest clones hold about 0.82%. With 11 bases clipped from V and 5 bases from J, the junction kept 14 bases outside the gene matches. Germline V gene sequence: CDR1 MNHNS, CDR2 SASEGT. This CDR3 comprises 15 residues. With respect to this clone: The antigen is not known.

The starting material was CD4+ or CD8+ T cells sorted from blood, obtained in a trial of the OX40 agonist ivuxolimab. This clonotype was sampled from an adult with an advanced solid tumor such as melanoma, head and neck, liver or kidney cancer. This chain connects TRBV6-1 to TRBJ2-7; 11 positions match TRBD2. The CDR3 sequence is CAGSPSTSGGHEQYF. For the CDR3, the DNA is TGTGCCGGCTCGCCCTCCACTAGCGGGGGCCACGAGCAGTACTTC.